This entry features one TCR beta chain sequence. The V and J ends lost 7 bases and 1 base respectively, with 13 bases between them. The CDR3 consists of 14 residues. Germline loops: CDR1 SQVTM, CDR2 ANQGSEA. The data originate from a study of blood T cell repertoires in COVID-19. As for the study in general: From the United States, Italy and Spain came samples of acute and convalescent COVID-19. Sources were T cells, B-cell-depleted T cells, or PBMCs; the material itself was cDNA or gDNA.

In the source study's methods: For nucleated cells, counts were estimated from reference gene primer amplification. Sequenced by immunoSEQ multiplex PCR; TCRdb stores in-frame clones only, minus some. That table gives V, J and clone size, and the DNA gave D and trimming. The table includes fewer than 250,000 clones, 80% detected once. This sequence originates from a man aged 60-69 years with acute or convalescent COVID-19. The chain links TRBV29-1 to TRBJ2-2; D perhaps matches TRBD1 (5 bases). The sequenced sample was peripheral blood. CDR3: CSGLLTENTGELFF. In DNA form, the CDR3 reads TGCAGCGGCTTACTGACAGAGAACACCGGGGAGCTGTTTTTT.